Sequencing of this T cell receptor beta chain was carried out in a study of T cell responses to AZD1222 COVID-19 vaccine. Trimming left V 8 bases short and J 2 bases short, with 16 bases between. There are 14 residues in the CDR3. Germline assignment: CDR1 SGHTA and CDR2 FQGNSA. Libraries were prepared by immunoSEQ multiplex PCR; TCRdb keeps only in-frame clonotypes and omits some of them. The sample lists approximately 110,000 clones; around 90% were seen once. The input for sequencing was peripheral blood, taken on day 0 of AZD1222 vaccination. The receptor's source is an adult in good health. This chain joins TRBV7-2 and TRBJ2-7, with D possibly being TRBD1 (5 bases). The CDR3 sequence is CASGTPDKTYEQYF. Written as DNA, the CDR3 is TGTGCCAGCGGCACCCCGGACAAGACCTACGAGCAGTACTTC.